The 26 T cell receptor beta chains in this list originate from one sample, sequenced in a study of T cells in Graves' hyperthyroidism and ophthalmopathy. Amplified regions were TCR beta CDR3 sequences from RNA transcripts. First-round RT-PCR of the TCR CDR3 relied on the HTBI primer set. Via MiXCR, TCRdb re-called the multiplex PCR reads, giving one row per CDR3 protein. This table holds roughly 500,000 distinct CDR3 sequences, around 50% found once. The sample taken for sequencing was peripheral blood or thyroid tissue (not recorded which). Receptors originate from an adult woman with Graves' disease, either hyperthyroidism or ophthalmopathy (not recorded which).

This clonotype appeared once. The chain uses TRBV11-2 and TRBJ2-2, with unresolved D. The CDR3 runs 13 residues. V shed 3 bases and J shed 7 bases, with 9 bases lying between them. The germline CDR1 and CDR2 sequences are SGHAT and FQNNGV. The CDR3 spells CASSLDGRGELFF. The CDR3 DNA reads TGTGCCAGCAGCTTGGACGGCCGCGGGGAGCTGTTTTTT. Full variable domain (outside the CDR3, taken from reference TRBV11-2 and TRBJ2-2): EAGVAQSPRYKIIEKRQSVAFWCNPISGHATLYWYQQILGQGPKLLIQFQNNGVVDDSQLPKDRFSAERLKGVDSTLKIQPAKLEDSAVYLCASSLDGRGELFFGEGSRLTVL.

This clonotype was detected only once. The chain joins TRBV7-8 to TRBJ2-7; no firm D call. The V end was cut by 0 bases, the J end by 0 bases, with 9 bases between. This CDR3 is built from 15 residues. CDR1 SGHVS and CDR2 FQNEAQ come from the germline V gene. In DNA form, the CDR3 reads TGTGCCAGCAGCTTAGCGATCGGACCCTCCTACGAGCAGTACTTC. Protein: CASSLAIGPSYEQYF. Together with reference TRBV7-8 and TRBJ2-7, the CDR3 gives the full variable domain: GAGVSQSPRYKVAKRGQDVALRCDPISGHVSLFWYQQALGQGPEFLTYFQNEAQLDKSGLPSDRFFAERPEGSVSTLKIQRTQQEDSAVYLCASSLAIGPSYEQYFGPGTRLTVT.

On this clonotype: The junction departs from the called germline gene at one end, perhaps through a read error. The rearrangement joins TRBV12-3 or TRBV12-4 to TRBJ1-6; D perhaps matches TRBD1 (5 bases). The CDR3 is made up of 15 amino acids. The CDR3, as DNA: TGTGCCAGCAGCCGGGCCGGGACGGCGAATTCACCCCTCCGCTTT. Residues: CASSRAGTANSPLRF.

This clonotype was observed many times. The chain employs TRBV5-1 and TRBJ1-2, with D hard to call. Trimming left V 4 bases short and J 4 bases short, with 14 bases between. Germline V gene sequence: CDR1 SGHRS, CDR2 YFSETQ. This CDR3 comprises 14 residues. DNA of the CDR3: TGCGCCAGCAGCCAGGACCCGGACCTCTATGGCTACACCTTC. Amino acids: CASSQDPDLYGYTF.

In this sample, this clonotype turned up many times. The chain couples TRBV3-1 to TRBJ1-1, with no clear D. The germline V and J ends were trimmed by 2 bases and 4 bases, with 11 bases remaining between them. CDR1 and CDR2 from the germline V gene are LGHDT and YNNKEL (reference sequence). This CDR3 comprises 14 residues. The CDR3 here is CASSQSRGGTEAFF. In DNA, the CDR3 is TGTGCCAGCAGCCAATCCCGGGGTGGCACTGAAGCTTTCTTT.

About this clonotype: The conserved closing phenylalanine or tryptophan is absent in this CDR3, likely reflecting a read error. The limits of the CDR3 on the DNA are not certain, so only TCRdb's listed CDR3 is given. V is TRBV14 and J is TRBJ2-2. From germline, CDR1 is SGHDN and CDR2 FVKESK. The CDR3 region is 8 residues in length, termini included. The CDR3 loop is CASSQGSL.

A note on this clonotype: A read error is likely, as this CDR3 ends without the conserved phenylalanine or tryptophan. The DNA is omitted, as the CDR3 cannot be located on it reliably, and the CDR3 follows TCRdb's listing. This chain joins TRBV7-9 and TRBJ2-5; the table calls TRBD1, which could not be checked here. The CDR3 has 11 residues if both end residues are counted. CDR1 and CDR2 from the germline V gene are SEHNR and FQNEAQ (reference sequence). Here the CDR3 reads CASSSDRDWYT.

The gene calls are TRBV29-1 and TRBJ1-1, with D uncertain. The germline V gene has CDR1 SQVTM and CDR2 ANQGSEA. Deletions cut 6 bases from V and 1 base from J, with 9 bases between. The CDR3 sequence is 12 residues long. CDR3 amino acids: CSVVEPNTEAFF. The CDR3 DNA reads as TGCAGCGTGGTTGAACCGAACACTGAAGCTTTCTTT.

This CDR3 reads CASSQVAKFGYTF. As DNA, the CDR3 is TGTGCCAGCAGCCAAGTGGCGAAGTTTGGCTACACCTTC. The chain is built from TRBV7-4 and TRBJ1-2; unclear D gene. Germline CDR1 reads SGHVT; CDR2 reads SQSDAQ. V lost 5 bases and J lost 7, with 14 bases in between. The CDR3 runs to 13 residues.

This clonotype was counted between two and nine times. The CDR3: CASSTRPQRMNTEAFF. Written as DNA, the CDR3 is TGTGCCAGCAGTACGCGACCCCAACGGATGAACACTGAAGCTTTCTTT. The chain links TRBV2 to TRBJ1-1; D remains unclear. Trimming left V 5 bases short and J 0 bases short, with 16 bases between. This CDR3 comprises 16 residues. CDR1 and CDR2 from the germline V gene are SNHLY and FYNNEI.

The chain is built from TRBV29-1 and TRBJ1-1; D might be TRBD1 (5 bases). Germline loops: CDR1 SQVTM, CDR2 ANQGSEA. Trimming cost V 8 bases and J 1 base, with 17 bases left between them. There are 14 residues in the CDR3. CDR3 region: CSSGTDAGNTEAFF. DNA of the CDR3: TGCAGCTCAGGGACTGATGCGGGGAACACTGAAGCTTTCTTT.

With regard to this clonotype: The CDR3 carries no conserved terminal phenylalanine or tryptophan, so it likely arises from a read error. The limits of the CDR3 on the DNA are not certain, so only TCRdb's listed CDR3 is given. V is TRBV5-5 and J is TRBJ2-2. The length of the CDR3 is 9 amino acids, counting both ends. From germline, CDR1 is SGHKS and CDR2 YYEKEE (reference sequence). The CDR3 here is CASSDILFY.

This clonotype was counted a single time. This chain joins TRBV7-9 and TRBJ1-3; D not certain. Germline lookup yields CDR1 SEHNR and CDR2 FQNEAQ (reference sequence). This CDR3 spans 17 amino acids. Trimming stripped 5 bases from V and 8 bases from J, with 25 bases between. The CDR3 sequence is CASSLNRASNYGYTIYF. CDR3 DNA sequence: TGTGCCAGCAGCCTGAATCGGGCCAGTAACTATGGCTACACCATATATTTT. Looking up the rest from reference TRBV7-9 and TRBJ1-3 gives the full variable domain: DTGVSQNPRHKITKRGQNVTFRCDPISEHNRLYWYRQTLGQGPEFLTYFQNEAQLEKSRLLSDRFSAERPKGSFSTLEIQRTEQGDSAMYLCASSLNRASNYGYTIYFGEGSWLTVV.

The table lists this clonotype with many counts. This chain uses TRBV20-1 with TRBJ2-5; 7 bases align to TRBD1. This CDR3 comprises 13 residues. Germline CDR1 and CDR2: DFQATT and SNEGSKA (reference sequence). The junction had 9 bases not matched to a gene; V was cut back by 5 bases and J by 6 bases. The CDR3 sequence is CSAFKTGPQTQYF. The DNA for the CDR3 is TGCAGTGCTTTCAAGACAGGGCCACAGACCCAGTACTTC.

The chain uses TRBV2 and TRBJ1-6; TRBD1 matches 8 bases. This CDR3 has 13 amino acids. V lost 6 bases, J lost 7 bases, and 2 bases stayed unmatched. Germline lookup yields CDR1 SNHLY and CDR2 FYNNEI. Written as DNA, the CDR3 is TGTGCCAGCAGCAGGGGGCTGAATTCACCCCTCCACTTT. It codes for CASSRGLNSPLHF.

The V call is TRBV5-1, the J call TRBJ2-1, with TRBD2 matching over 9 bases. Germline values: CDR1 SGHRS, CDR2 YFSETQ. The CDR3 sequence is 15 residues long. After removal of 3 bases from V and 9 bases from J, the junction contained 10 bases not matched to a gene. The CDR3 DNA reads as TGCGCCAGCAGCTCCCCCGGCGGGAGGGCCGGTGAGCAGTTCTTC. Residues: CASSSPGGRAGEQFF.

This clonotype was recorded many times. The rearrangement uses TRBV6-6 and TRBJ2-7; 10 bases are shared with TRBD1. This CDR3 spans 15 amino acids. Losses at the gene ends were 5 bases for V and 6 bases for J; bases not matched to a gene: 10. Germline V CDR1 and CDR2: MNHNY, SVGAGI (reference sequence). The CDR3 DNA sequence: TGTGCCAGCAGTACATTCCCGGGACAGGGGTCCGAGCAGTACTTC. This sequence encodes CASSTFPGQGSEQYF.

In this sample, this clonotype turned up many times. The V and J genes are TRBV5-6 and TRBJ1-5; 7 bases map to TRBD1. CDR3 length: 16 amino acids. Germline CDR1 is SGHDT and CDR2 is YYEEEE. The ends lost 0 bases at V and 2 bases at J; junction bases unmatched: 5. CDR3 sequence (DNA): TGTGCCAGCAGCTTGGGGATAGGGGGCGGCAATCAGCCCCAGCATTTT. This translates into CASSLGIGGGNQPQHF.

The chain recombines TRBV10-3 with TRBJ2-7; D is possibly TRBD2 (6 bases). Germline CDR1 and CDR2: ENHRY and SYGVKD. This CDR3 region has 17 residues. V was trimmed by 10 bases and J by 1 base, leaving 26 bases between them. The CDR3 DNA is TGTGCCAGTACACTCGCGGGGAGGAGGGTAGGATCCTACGAGCAGTACTTC. This gives the protein CASTLAGRRVGSYEQYF.

This clonotype was seen ten or more times. This chain joins TRBV10-3 and TRBJ1-5; no clear D. With 10 bases removed from V and 0 bases from J, the gap between germline ends came to 10 bases. The CDR3 is 13 amino acids. Looked up from germline, CDR1 is ENHRY and CDR2 is SYGVKD. In DNA form, the CDR3 reads TGTGCCACCGGAGAGTATAGCAATCAGCCCCAGCATTTT. Translating gives CATGEYSNQPQHF.

The gene calls are TRBV4-3 and TRBJ2-2; 9 bases map to TRBD1. CDR1 LGHNA and CDR2 YSLEER come from the germline V gene. With V trimmed by 3 bases and J by 2 bases, 10 bases remained unmatched. This CDR3 is built from 18 residues. The CDR3: CASSHRAGDRDNTGELFF. DNA of the CDR3: TGCGCCAGCAGCCATCGGGCGGGGGACAGGGATAACACCGGGGAGCTGTTTTTT.

J is TRBJ1-1 and V is TRBV18; no clear D gene. CDR3 length: 14 amino acids. V was cut by 4 bases and J by 2 bases, with 11 bases left in between. Germline V CDR1 and CDR2: KGHSH, LQKENI. The CDR3 DNA is TGTGCCAGCTCACTAACAGCGGGTAACACTGAAGCTTTCTTT. This gives the protein CASSLTAGNTEAFF.

This clonotype was detected a few times. This chain links TRBV10-3 with TRBJ1-2; no firm D call. Germline V CDR1 and CDR2: ENHRY, SYGVKD. CDR3 length: 13 amino acids. Trimming removed 4 bases from V and 2 bases from J, with 8 bases in between. As DNA, the CDR3 is TGTGCCATCAGTGTCGAACAGAACTATGGCTACACCTTC. Its translation: CAISVEQNYGYTF.

V and J are TRBV29-1 and TRBJ2-2; D is unclear. V was cut by 0 bases and J by 0 bases, with 11 bases left in between. The CDR3 is 16 amino acids. The germline V gene has CDR1 SQVTM and CDR2 ANQGSEA. The CDR3 DNA reads TGCAGCGTTGAAGATACAGTAAACGCGAACACCGGGGAGCTGTTTTTT. Translating it yields CSVEDTVNANTGELFF.

Only one count was recorded for this clonotype. One end of the junction varies from germline; a read error may be responsible. V usage is TRBV7-4 and J usage is TRBJ2-5; possibly TRBD1 for D (5 bases). CDR3 length: 19 amino acids. Germline V gene data show CDR1 as SGHVT and CDR2 as SQSDAQ. The CDR3 nucleotides read TGCGCCAGCAGCCATCGCTCAGCGCGCAGACAGACTTACCAAGAGACCCAGTACTTC. It is translated as CASSHRSARRQTYQETQYF.

The J gene is TRBJ2-7, the V gene TRBV7-9; D possibly corresponds to TRBD1 (6 bases). The CDR3 has 14 residues. The V end was cut by 7 bases, the J end by 2 bases, with 15 bases between. In germline, CDR1 is SEHNR, CDR2 FQNEAQ (reference sequence). The CDR3 bases are TGTGCCAGCACCCCCGGGACAAGTACCTACGAGCAGTACTTC. Encoded protein: CASTPGTSTYEQYF.